These 8 T cell receptor beta chains were sequenced from one sample in a study of tumor and adjacent non-tumor tissue in lung cancer. A modified ARM-PCR protocol with three rounds of nested PCR amplified TCRbeta. TCRdb analysed the multiplex PCR reads with MiXCR anew, one entry per CDR3 protein. The sample yields around 200,000 distinct CDR3 sequences, around 70% seen once. This sample's RNA came from whole unsorted tissue. Sequenced material: lung tumor tissue. Source of these receptors: a man aged 60 to 75 with non-small cell lung cancer.

The CDR3 here is CASGVPSAGTKAFF. The DNA for the CDR3 is TGTGCCAGCGGAGTCCCTTCAGCGGGCACCAAAGCTTTCTTT. The chain is built from TRBV12-3 or TRBV12-4 and TRBJ1-1; D not resolved. The germline V and J ends were trimmed by 8 bases and 9 bases, with 22 bases remaining between them. This CDR3 spans 14 amino acids.

A note on this clonotype: Since the CDR3 does not end with the conserved phenylalanine or tryptophan, this likely comes from a read error. This chain connects TRBV20-1 to TRBJ2-5; the D gene is possibly TRBD1 (5 bases). From germline, CDR1 is DFQATT and CDR2 SNEGSKA (reference sequence). V was shortened by 1 base and J by 8 bases, with 20 bases between the two germline ends. CDR3 length equals 15 residues. DNA for the CDR3: TGCAGTGCTAGAGGTCGGACAATCCCCCCCGGAACCCAGTACCTC. Protein: CSARGRTIPPGTQYL.

In the case of this clonotype: Since a much larger clone is just one base distant, this may be a read error. The rearrangement uses TRBV5-1 and TRBJ1-1; no reliable D call. The CDR3 covers 16 residues. The germline CDR1 and CDR2 sequences are SGHRS and YFSETQ. V shed 3 bases and J shed 1 base, with 16 bases lying between them. The CDR3 region is CASSSDPWAQNTEAFF. As DNA, the CDR3 is TGCGCCAGCAGCTCGGACCCGTGGGCGCAGAACACTGAAGCTTTCTTT.

As for this clonotype: A much larger clone lies a single base off, so this may be a read error. The V and J genes are TRBV4-2 and TRBJ1-1, with D possibly TRBD1 on 5 matching bases. The V and J ends lost 4 bases and 10 bases respectively, with 22 bases between them. The germline CDR1 and CDR2 sequences are LGHNA and YNFKEQ. The CDR3 consists of 15 residues. CDR3 region: CASSPEGLGGGRAFF. CDR3 DNA sequence: TGTGCCAGCAGCCCAGAGGGACTGGGGGGAGGTAGAGCTTTCTTT.

Worth noting for this clonotype: A read error may explain this, as a much larger clone is one base away. This chain links TRBV20-1 with TRBJ2-3; 7 bases align to TRBD2. Germline assignment: CDR1 DFQATT and CDR2 SNEGSKA (reference sequence). The CDR3 runs to 14 residues. CDR3 sequence: CSASGRSSTDMQYF. For the CDR3, the DNA is TGCAGTGCTAGCGGGAGGTCCTCCACAGATATGCAGTATTTT.

Comment on this clonotype: A read error may account for a junction end that differs from germline. The chain carries TRBV4-1 and TRBJ1-1, with D uncertain. CDR1 and CDR2 (germline): MGHRA, YSYEKL. This CDR3 has 16 amino acids. CDR3 amino acids: CACSQVGGRVNTEVFF. The CDR3 region has the DNA TGCGCCTGCAGCCAAGTTGGCGGACGGGTGAACACTGAAGTTTTCTTT.

With regard to this clonotype: The junction shows a germline mismatch at one end, possibly a read error. The chain uses TRBV4-1 and TRBJ2-5; D not certain. CDR1 and CDR2 (germline): MGHRA, YSYEKL. This CDR3 spans 14 amino acids. The CDR3 loop reads CANSPIDPPKTQYF. DNA of the CDR3: TGCGCCAACAGCCCCATCGACCCACCGAAGACCCAGTACTTC.

Of note for this clonotype: At one end the junction does not follow the germline gene, possibly because of a read error. V gene TRBV6-4 combines with J gene TRBJ2-3, with unresolved D. The length of the CDR3 is 13 residues. Germline V CDR1 and CDR2: MRHNA, SNTAGT. Here the CDR3 DNA reads TGTACCAGCAGTGACTCCAGCACAGATACGCAGTACTTT. This encodes CTSSDSSTDTQYF.